One and the same sample provided the 18 T cell receptor beta chains below, sequenced in a study of T cell repertoires in ileal Crohn's disease. TCRdb keeps only in-frame clones here, not all; method: immunoSEQ multiplex PCR. Of thousands of clones listed, 69% are singletons. Sequencing was done on a sample of ileal tissue. Receptors were obtained from an adult with Crohn's disease.

This clone was detected only once. The rearrangement uses TRBV9 and TRBJ2-2; D not resolved. The V end was cut by 0 bases, the J end by 2 bases, with 8 bases between. CDR3 length equals 15 residues. Germline loops: CDR1 SGDLS, CDR2 YYNGEE. The CDR3 is CASSVDSLNTGELFF. The CDR3 DNA reads as TGTGCCAGCAGCGTAGATTCTCTAAACACCGGGGAGCTGTTTTTT.

The V and J genes are TRBV5-4 and TRBJ1-1; D possibly corresponds to TRBD1 (6 bases). Between the trimmed V and J ends, which lost 8 bases and 0 bases, there was a span of 20 bases. The CDR3 runs to 16 residues. Looked up from germline, CDR1 is SGHNT and CDR2 is YYREEE (reference sequence). The CDR3 here is CASKAGTTGMNTEAFF. The CDR3 DNA sequence: TGTGCCAGTAAAGCGGGGACAACGGGGATGAACACTGAAGCTTTCTTT.

The CDR3 sequence: CASSYGTSGFYEQYF. The CDR3 DNA reads as TGTGCCAGCAGTTACGGGACTAGCGGATTCTACGAGCAGTACTTC. This chain connects TRBV6-6 to TRBJ2-7; TRBD2 agrees at 11 bases. Per the germline V gene, CDR1 is MNHNY and CDR2 is SVGAGI (reference sequence). V dropped 2 bases and J dropped 3; count of bases not matched to a gene: 3. The CDR3 loop spans 15 amino acids.

V is TRBV5-6 and J is TRBJ2-1; 7 positions match TRBD1. The CDR3 is made up of 16 amino acids. Germline V lookup: CDR1 SGHDT, CDR2 YYEEEE. Germline trimming cut 3 bases from V and 1 base from J; bases unmatched to any gene: 7. In DNA, the CDR3 is TGTGCCAGCAGCTCGGAAGACAGGGAATCCTACAATGAGCAGTTCTTC. Translation gives CASSSEDRESYNEQFF.

The rearrangement uses TRBV5-4 and TRBJ1-2; D unclear. This CDR3 comprises 13 residues. CDR1 and CDR2 (germline): SGHNT, YYREEE (reference sequence). V lost 2 bases, J lost 8 bases, and 13 bases lay in between. CDR3 nucleotide sequence: TGTGCCAGCAGCTTCGGGTCCACCGGGGGCTACACCTTC. Its protein is CASSFGSTGGYTF.

This clone was detected only a few times. This sequence joins TRBV9 and TRBJ1-6, with 9 bases fitting TRBD1. Germline values: CDR1 SGDLS, CDR2 YYNGEE. The CDR3 has 16 amino acids. The ends lost 4 bases at V and 6 bases at J; junction bases unmatched: 8. The CDR3 DNA sequence: TGTGCCAGCAGCTCACCGAGGGACAGGGCTAATTCACCCCTCCACTTT. It is translated as CASSSPRDRANSPLHF.

CDR3 protein: CASSQDRRQIYGYTF. Here the CDR3 DNA reads TGCGCCAGCAGCCAAGATCGGCGGCAGATCTATGGCTACACCTTC. V and J are TRBV4-3 and TRBJ1-2, with no clear D. Trimming shortened V by 0 bases and J by 4 bases, and 12 bases separated the two germline ends. The germline V gene encodes CDR1 LGHNA and CDR2 YSLEER. The CDR3 extends over 15 amino acids.

The genes are TRBV27 and TRBJ2-3; 11 bases match TRBD2. Germline CDR1 MNHEY, CDR2 SMNVEV (reference sequence). With 6 bases clipped from V and 8 bases from J, the junction kept 13 bases outside the gene matches. CDR3 length: 16 amino acids. CDR3 coding DNA: TGTGCCAGCAGCTTCCCGCTAGCGGGGGGTTTAGGTACGCAGTATTTT. Amino acids: CASSFPLAGGLGTQYF.

This clone is large in the sample. The gene calls are TRBV27 and TRBJ1-5; 9 nucleotides match TRBD1. The CDR3 sequence is 12 residues long. CDR1 is MNHEY, CDR2 SMNVEV, per germline (reference sequence). The V segment lost 7 bases and the J segment 7 bases; nucleotides outside the gene matches: 2. The CDR3 spells CASKDRGQPQHF. Here the CDR3 DNA reads TGTGCCAGCAAGGACAGGGGACAGCCCCAGCATTTT.

V and J are TRBV4-3 and TRBJ1-2; D gene unclear. The CDR3 loop spans 15 amino acids. Deletions cut 4 bases from V and 2 bases from J, with 14 bases between. Per the germline V gene, CDR1 is LGHNA and CDR2 is YSLEER. This CDR3 is CASSLSGHSNYGYTF. CDR3 sequence (DNA): TGCGCCAGCAGCCTGTCTGGGCACTCCAACTATGGCTACACCTTC.

This clone was seen only a few times. The rearrangement links TRBV5-1 to TRBJ1-5; D might be TRBD1 (5 bases). Per the germline V gene, CDR1 is SGHRS and CDR2 is YFSETQ. Trimming took 8 bases from V and 11 from J, leaving 26 bases between them. The CDR3 runs to 15 residues. CDR3 in amino acids: CARIPGKMVQSAQHF. The CDR3 DNA follows: TGCGCCAGGATACCAGGGAAAATGGTGCAATCAGCCCAGCATTTT.

This rearrangement joins TRBV19 to TRBJ2-1; 7 bases are a match to TRBD2. There are 17 residues in the CDR3. V was clipped by 7 bases and J by 2 bases; unmatched bases: 14. CDR1 is LNHDA and CDR2 is SQIVND in the germline V gene (reference sequence). CDR3 in amino acids: CASTLSPTSSAYNEQFF. As DNA, the CDR3 is TGTGCCAGTACCCTCAGCCCGACTAGCTCGGCCTACAATGAGCAGTTCTTC.

The chain is built from TRBV7-3 and TRBJ2-1; 12 bases are shared with TRBD2. This CDR3 spans 14 amino acids. Germline CDR1 SGHTA, CDR2 FQGTGA. Germline trimming cut 1 base from V and 9 bases from J; bases unmatched to any gene: 1. CDR3 sequence (DNA): TGTGCCAGCAGCTTAAGGGGACTAGCGGGTGAGCAGTTCTTC. Translation: CASSLRGLAGEQFF.

This chain connects TRBV19 to TRBJ2-1; 12 nucleotides match TRBD2. Germline loops: CDR1 LNHDA, CDR2 SQIVND (reference sequence). V shed 5 bases, J shed 6 bases, and the junction held 5 bases outside the gene matches. The CDR3 is made up of 15 amino acids. The CDR3 DNA follows: TGTGCCAGTAGTCTGTCACTAGCGGGAGGCAATGAGCAGTTCTTC. It codes for CASSLSLAGGNEQFF.

The V and J genes are TRBV9 and TRBJ2-1; 10 bases map to TRBD1. Germline V CDR1 and CDR2: SGDLS, YYNGEE. CDR3 length equals 17 residues. With V trimmed by 0 bases and J by 6 bases, 9 bases remained unmatched. Here the CDR3 DNA reads TGTGCCAGCAGCGTAGGGCTCGGGACAGGGGTTTTCAATGAGCAGTTCTTC. Protein product: CASSVGLGTGVFNEQFF.

This chain uses TRBV30 with TRBJ2-1, with D perhaps matching TRBD1 (7 bases). The V end was cut by 5 bases, the J end by 8 bases, with 22 bases between. CDR1 and CDR2 from the germline V gene are GTSNPN and SVGIG (reference sequence). The length of the CDR3 is 15 residues. In DNA form, the CDR3 reads TGTGCCTGGGAGACAGGGAGGACTGTACCCGATGAGCAGTTCTTC. As protein: CAWETGRTVPDEQFF.

The V gene is TRBV2, the J gene TRBJ2-7; D may be TRBD1 (5 bases). Trimming took off 6 bases at V and 6 bases at J, with 18 bases between the two ends. The CDR3 loop spans 14 amino acids. CDR1 and CDR2 from the germline V gene are SNHLY and FYNNEI. The CDR3 DNA reads as TGTGCCAGCAGGGGCCCCCAGGGTAGAGGCGAGCAGTACTTC. It encodes CASRGPQGRGEQYF.

V usage is TRBV6-1 and J usage is TRBJ2-5; possible D gene TRBD1, 6 bases. This CDR3 is built from 15 residues. V lost 6 bases, J lost 4 bases, and 18 bases lay in between. CDR1 is MNHNS and CDR2 is SASEGT in the germline V gene. CDR3 in amino acids: CASSLAGLQGETQYF. The CDR3 nucleotides read TGTGCCAGCAGCCTGGCAGGGCTACAGGGAGAGACCCAGTACTTC.